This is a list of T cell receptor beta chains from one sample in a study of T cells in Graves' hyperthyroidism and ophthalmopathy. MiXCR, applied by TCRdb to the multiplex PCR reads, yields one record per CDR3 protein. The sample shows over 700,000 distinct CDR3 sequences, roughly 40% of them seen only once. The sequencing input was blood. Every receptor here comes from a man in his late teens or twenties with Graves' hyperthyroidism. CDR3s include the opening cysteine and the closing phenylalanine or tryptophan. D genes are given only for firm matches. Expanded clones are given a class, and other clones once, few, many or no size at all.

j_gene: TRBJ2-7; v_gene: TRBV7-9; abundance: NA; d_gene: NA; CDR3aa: CASLLTGPGGEQYF; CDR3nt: TGTGCCAGCCTCCTGACAGGGCCGGGAGGGGAGCAGTACTTC
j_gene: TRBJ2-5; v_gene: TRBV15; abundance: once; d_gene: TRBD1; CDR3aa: CATSKGTGAEETQYF; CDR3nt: TGTGCCACCAGCAAAGGGACAGGGGCGGAAGAGACCCAGTACTTC
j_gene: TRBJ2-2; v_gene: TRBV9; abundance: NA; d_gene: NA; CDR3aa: CASSAGTLTGGELFF; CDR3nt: TGTGCCAGCAGCGCAGGGACCCTTACAGGCGGGGAGCTGTTTTTT
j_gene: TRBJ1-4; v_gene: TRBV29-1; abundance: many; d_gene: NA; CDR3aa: CSVGRNGEKLFF; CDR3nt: TGCAGCGTTGGCAGAAACGGTGAAAAACTGTTTTTT
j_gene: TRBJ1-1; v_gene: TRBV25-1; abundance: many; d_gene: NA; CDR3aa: CASSDYGRTEAFF; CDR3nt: TGTGCCAGCAGTGATTACGGTCGAACTGAAGCTTTCTTT
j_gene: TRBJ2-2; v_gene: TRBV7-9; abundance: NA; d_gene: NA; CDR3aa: CASSLERQGTTGELFF; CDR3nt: TGTGCCAGCAGCTTAGAGCGTCAGGGCACGACCGGGGAGCTGTTTTTT
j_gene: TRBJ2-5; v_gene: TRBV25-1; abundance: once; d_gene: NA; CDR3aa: CASRPTRDQETQYF; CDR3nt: TGTGCCAGCAGGCCCACGCGGGACCAGGAGACCCAGTACTTC
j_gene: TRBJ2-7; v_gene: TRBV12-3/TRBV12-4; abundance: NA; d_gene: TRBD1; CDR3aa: CASNPRTGLYEQYF; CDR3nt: TGTGCCAGCAATCCTCGGACAGGGTTGTACGAGCAGTACTTC
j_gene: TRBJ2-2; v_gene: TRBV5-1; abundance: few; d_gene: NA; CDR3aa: CASSEPASGPGELFF; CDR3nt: TGCGCCAGCAGCGAACCAGCCTCAGGGCCCGGGGAGCTGTTTTTT
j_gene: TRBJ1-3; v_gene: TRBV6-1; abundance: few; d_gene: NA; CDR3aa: CASSEAQGAHTIYF; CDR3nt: TGTGCCAGCAGTGAAGCGCAGGGCGCGCACACCATATATTTT
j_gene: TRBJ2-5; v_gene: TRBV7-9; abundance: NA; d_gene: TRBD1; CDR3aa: CASSLETGLGTQYF; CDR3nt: TGTGCCAGCAGCTTGGAGACAGGGTTGGGGACCCAGTACTTC
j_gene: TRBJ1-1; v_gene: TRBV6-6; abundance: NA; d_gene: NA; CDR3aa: CASSYSRGLEAFF; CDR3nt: TGTGCCAGCAGTTACTCGAGAGGGTTAGAAGCTTTCTTT
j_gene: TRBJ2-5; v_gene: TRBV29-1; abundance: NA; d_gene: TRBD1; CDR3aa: CSVADRGETQYF; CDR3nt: TGCAGCGTGGCGGACAGGGGAGAGACCCAGTACTTC
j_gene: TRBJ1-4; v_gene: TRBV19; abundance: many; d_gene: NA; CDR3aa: CASSIDADTGESEKLFF; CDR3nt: TGTGCCAGTAGTATAGATGCCGACACCGGAGAGAGCGAAAAACTGTTTTTT
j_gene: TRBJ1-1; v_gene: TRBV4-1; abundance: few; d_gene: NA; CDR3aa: CASKGVGVDTEAFF; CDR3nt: TGCGCCAGCAAGGGGGTGGGGGTGGACACTGAAGCTTTCTTT
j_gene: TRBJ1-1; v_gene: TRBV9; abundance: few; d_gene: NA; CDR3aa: CASSVDPTGNTEAFF; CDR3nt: TGTGCCAGCAGCGTAGACCCAACGGGGAACACTGAAGCTTTCTTT
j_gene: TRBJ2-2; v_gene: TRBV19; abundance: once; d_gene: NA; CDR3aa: CASQRQGTGELLF; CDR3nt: TGTGCCAGTCAGCGCCAGGGGACCGGGGAGCTGCTTTTT
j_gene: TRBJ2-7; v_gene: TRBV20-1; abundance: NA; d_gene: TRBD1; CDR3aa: CSARDERTGVSYEQYF; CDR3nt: TGCAGTGCTAGAGATGAACGAACAGGGGTTTCCTACGAGCAGTACTTC
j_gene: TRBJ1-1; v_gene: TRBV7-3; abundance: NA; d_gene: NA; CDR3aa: CASSQTQGNTEAFF; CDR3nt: TGCGCCAGCAGCCAAACACAGGGTAACACTGAAGCTTTCTTT
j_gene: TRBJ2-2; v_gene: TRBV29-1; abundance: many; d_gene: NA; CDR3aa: CSVEDRSNTGELFF; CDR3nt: TGCAGCGTTGAAGATCGAAGTAACACCGGGGAGCTGTTTTTT
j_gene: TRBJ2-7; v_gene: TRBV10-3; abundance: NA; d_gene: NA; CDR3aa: CASSDSRGSYEQYF; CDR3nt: TGTGCCAGCAGTGACTCGAGAGGCTCCTACGAGCAGTACTTC
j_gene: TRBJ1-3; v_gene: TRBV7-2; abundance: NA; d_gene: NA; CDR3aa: CASSSRASGYGNTIYF; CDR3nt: TGTGCCAGCAGCTCCAGGGCGTCGGGATATGGAAACACCATATATTTT
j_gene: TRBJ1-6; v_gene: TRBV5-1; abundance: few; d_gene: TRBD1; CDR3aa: CASSLAGTGISYNSPLHF; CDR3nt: TGCGCCAGCAGCTTGGCCGGGACAGGGATCTCCTATAATTCACCCCTCCACTTT
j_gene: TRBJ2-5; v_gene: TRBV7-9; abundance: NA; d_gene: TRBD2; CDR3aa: CASSYAGGRVETQYF; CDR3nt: TGTGCCAGCAGTTATGCGGGAGGACGGGTGGAGACCCAGTACTTC
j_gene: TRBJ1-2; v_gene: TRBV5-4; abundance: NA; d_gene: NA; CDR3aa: CASSFVGASYGYTF; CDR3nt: TGTGCCAGCAGCTTTGTAGGGGCTTCCTATGGCTACACCTTC
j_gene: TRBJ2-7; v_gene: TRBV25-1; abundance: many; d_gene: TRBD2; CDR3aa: CASSEFFRAGGSYEQYF; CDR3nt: TGTGCCAGCAGTGAATTTTTCCGAGCGGGAGGGTCCTACGAGCAGTACTTC
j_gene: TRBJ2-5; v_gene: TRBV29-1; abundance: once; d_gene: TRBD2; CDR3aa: CSTPFGSGKETQYF; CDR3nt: TGCAGCACCCCCTTCGGTAGCGGGAAAGAGACCCAGTACTTC
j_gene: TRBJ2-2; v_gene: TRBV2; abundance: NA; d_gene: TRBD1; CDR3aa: CASSPRAVGQVRTGELFF; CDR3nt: TGTGCCAGCTCACCGAGGGCGGTGGGACAGGTCCGCACCGGGGAGCTGTTTTTT
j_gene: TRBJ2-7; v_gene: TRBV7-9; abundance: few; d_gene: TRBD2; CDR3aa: CASSTRTSGSYEQYF; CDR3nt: TGTGCCAGCAGCACTCGGACTAGCGGATCCTACGAGCAGTACTTC
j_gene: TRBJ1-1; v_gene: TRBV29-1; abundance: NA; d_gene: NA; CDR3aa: CSVEAPYRRNTEAFF; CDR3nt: TGCAGCGTTGAAGCTCCTTACAGGAGGAACACTGAAGCTTTCTTT
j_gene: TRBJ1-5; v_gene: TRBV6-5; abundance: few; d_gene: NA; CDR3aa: CASSYSVYYQPQHF; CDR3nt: TGTGCCAGCAGTTACTCCGTGTACTATCAGCCCCAGCATTTT
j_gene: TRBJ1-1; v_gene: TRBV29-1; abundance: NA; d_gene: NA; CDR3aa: CSVMGLAGDGTEAFF; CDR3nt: TGCAGCGTTATGGGACTAGCGGGAGATGGGACTGAAGCTTTCTTT
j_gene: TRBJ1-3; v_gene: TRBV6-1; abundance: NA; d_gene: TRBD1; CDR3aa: CASSERQGSSGNTIYF; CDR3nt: TGTGCCAGCAGTGAAAGACAGGGATCCTCTGGAAACACCATATATTTT
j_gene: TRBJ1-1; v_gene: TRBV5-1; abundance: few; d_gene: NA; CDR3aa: CASSLDTGSTEAFF; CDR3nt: TGCGCCAGCAGCTTGGATACAGGGAGCACTGAAGCTTTCTTT
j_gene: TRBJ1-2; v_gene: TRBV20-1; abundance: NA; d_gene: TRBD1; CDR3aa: CSAREKGGRNGYTF; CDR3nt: TGCAGTGCTAGAGAGAAAGGGGGCCGGAATGGCTACACCTTC
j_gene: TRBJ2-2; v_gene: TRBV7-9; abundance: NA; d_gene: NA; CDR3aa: CASSFPLARGVAGELFF; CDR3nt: TGTGCCAGCAGCTTCCCTTTGGCGCGAGGGGTCGCCGGGGAGCTGTTTTTT
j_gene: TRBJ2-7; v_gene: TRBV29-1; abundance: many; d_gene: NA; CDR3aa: CSVEGQGSEQYF; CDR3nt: TGCAGCGTTGAAGGTCAAGGGAGCGAGCAGTACTTC
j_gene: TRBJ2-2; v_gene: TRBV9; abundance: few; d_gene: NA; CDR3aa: CASSVEGGRVRELFF; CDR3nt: TGTGCCAGCAGCGTAGAGGGGGGCCGGGTAAGGGAGCTGTTTTTT
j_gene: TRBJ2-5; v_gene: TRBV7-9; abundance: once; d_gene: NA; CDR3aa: CASSLKGRIQETQYF; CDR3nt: TGTGCCAGCAGCTTAAAGGGGAGGATTCAAGAGACCCAGTACTTC
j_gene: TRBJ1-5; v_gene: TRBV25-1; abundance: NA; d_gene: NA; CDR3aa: CASSDTRGAAQHF; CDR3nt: TGTGCCAGCAGCGACACAAGGGGCGCAGCCCAGCATTTT
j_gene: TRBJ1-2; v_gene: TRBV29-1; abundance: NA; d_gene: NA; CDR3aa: CSVGQAGGGENYGYTF; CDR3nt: TGCAGCGTTGGCCAGGCCGGCGGGGGCGAGAACTATGGCTACACCTTC